These 12 T cell receptor beta chains came from one sample sequenced in a study of CD8+CD57+ T cells in acquired aplastic anemia. Genomic DNA, the template, was used for profiling of the TCR beta VDJ and CDR3. TCRdb re-derived calls from the reads in MiXCR, one entry per CDR3 protein. The sample has some 190,000 distinct CDR3 sequences; approximately 49% are singletons. The sequencing sample was made of sorted CD4+, CD8+, or CD8+CD57+ T cells (not recorded which) from PBMCs. Source of these receptors: a human donor in good health.

V usage is TRBV6-1 and J usage is TRBJ1-4; D unresolved. The CDR3 has 16 residues. With 5 bases removed from V and 8 bases from J, the gap between germline ends came to 21 bases. Germline lookup yields CDR1 MNHNS and CDR2 SASEGT. CDR3 coding DNA: TGTGCCAGCAGTACTGGACCGGCTCCATTCGGGGAAAAACTGTTTTTT. Its translation: CASSTGPAPFGEKLFF.

This clonotype was seen many times. The chain recombines TRBV6-1 with TRBJ1-5, with a tentative D call TRBD1 (6 bases). In germline, CDR1 is MNHNS, CDR2 SASEGT. This CDR3 contains 14 residues. V was cut by 8 bases and J by 1 base, with 12 bases left in between. DNA for the CDR3: TGTGCCAGCGGAGGCAGGGGAAGCAATCAGCCCCAGCATTTT. Translated, it gives CASGGRGSNQPQHF.

Concerning this clonotype: Since no conserved phenylalanine or tryptophan closes the CDR3, a read error is the likely cause. No DNA is shown, since the ends of the CDR3 on it are uncertain; the CDR3 is the one TCRdb lists. The J gene is TRBJ2-7, the V gene TRBV20-1; the DNA was not used to check the table's D call, TRBD1. The CDR3 is 10 residues long, counting both termini. Germline CDR1 reads DFQATT; CDR2 reads SNEGSKA (reference sequence). CDR3: CSATSQGAGG.

V usage is TRBV12-3 or TRBV12-4 and J usage is TRBJ2-7, with 7 bases fitting TRBD2. V trimming: 4 bases; J trimming: 3 bases; junction bases outside the gene matches: 9. The CDR3 contains 15 residues. As DNA, the CDR3 is TGTGCCAGCAGTTCGTCGAGCGGGGTCAACTACGAGCAGTACTTC. It yields the protein CASSSSSGVNYEQYF.

Many counts were recorded for this clonotype. V gene TRBV4-2 combines with J gene TRBJ2-1; 9 bases align to TRBD1. Germline V gene lookup returns CDR1 LGHNA and CDR2 YNFKEQ. The length of the CDR3 is 15 residues. V gave up 7 bases and J gave up 7 bases; unmatched junction bases: 11. CDR3 loop: CASKLPGQGRNEQFF. The DNA for the CDR3 is TGTGCCAGCAAACTACCGGGACAGGGCCGTAATGAGCAGTTCTTC.

The genes are TRBV5-1 and TRBJ1-4; TRBD1 is a possible D gene (6 bases). Germline-derived CDR1 and CDR2 are SGHRS and YFSETQ. Trimming shortened V by 0 bases and J by 4 bases, and 7 bases separated the two germline ends. The length of the CDR3 is 14 residues. The CDR3 nucleotides are TGCGCCAGCAGCTTGGGACAGGATAATGAAAAACTGTTTTTT. Its protein product is CASSLGQDNEKLFF. Complete variable domain (other parts from reference TRBV5-1 and TRBJ1-4): KAGVTQTPRYLIKTRGQQVTLSCSPISGHRSVSWYQQTPGQGLQFLFEYFSETQRNKGNFPGRFSGRQFSNSRSEMNVSTLELGDSALYLCASSLGQDNEKLFFGSGTQLSVL.

This clonotype appeared a few times. V gene TRBV9 combines with J gene TRBJ2-7, with D uncertain. Looked up from germline, CDR1 is SGDLS and CDR2 is YYNGEE. V was clipped by 4 bases and J by 4 bases, with 6 bases between them. The CDR3 is made up of 11 amino acids. The CDR3 is CASSSEYEQYF. The CDR3 DNA reads TGTGCCAGCAGCTCGGAATACGAGCAGTACTTC.

This clonotype was seen many times. The chain links TRBV20-1 to TRBJ2-7; D is uncertain. Between the trimmed V and J ends, which lost 5 bases and 0 bases, there was a span of 8 bases. The germline gives CDR1 DFQATT, CDR2 SNEGSKA (reference sequence). This CDR3 comprises 12 residues. For the CDR3, the DNA is TGCAGTGCTCCGGGTCTCTCCTACGAGCAGTACTTC. It specifies CSAPGLSYEQYF.

This sequence joins TRBV10-1 and TRBJ1-1; unclear D gene. The CDR3 spans 14 residues. Germline V gene sequence: CDR1 WNHNN, CDR2 SYGVQD (reference sequence). V lost 6 bases, J lost 3 bases, and 14 bases lay in between. The CDR3 bases are TGCGCCAGCAGACCTAACCCTGGGGACACTGAAGCTTTCTTT. Residues: CASRPNPGDTEAFF.

V gene TRBV18 combines with J gene TRBJ1-1; 10 bases are shared with TRBD1. Germline CDR1 is KGHSH and CDR2 is LQKENI. J gave up 4 bases and V 3 bases, and 5 bases lay outside the gene matches. The length of the CDR3 is 15 residues. Here the CDR3 DNA reads TGTGCCAGCTCACCCCGGACAGGGGGGAGCACTGAAGCTTTCTTT. Amino acids: CASSPRTGGSTEAFF.

This clonotype came up a few times. The V gene is TRBV19, the J gene TRBJ2-2; no reliable D call. Germline V gene sequence: CDR1 LNHDA, CDR2 SQIVND (reference sequence). Trimming shortened V by 4 bases and J by 7 bases, and 4 bases separated the two germline ends. This CDR3 spans 11 amino acids. CDR3 in amino acids: CASSTGGELFF. In nucleotides, the CDR3 is TGTGCCAGTAGTACCGGCGGGGAGCTGTTTTTT.

This clonotype was observed at least ten times. V usage is TRBV5-1 and J usage is TRBJ2-5; 10 bases are shared with TRBD1. The V segment lost 0 bases and the J segment 4 bases; nucleotides outside the gene matches: 9. Germline V lookup: CDR1 SGHRS, CDR2 YFSETQ. The CDR3 length is 17 residues. CDR3 DNA: TGCGCCAGCAGCTTGGAAGTCGGGACAGGGGCTCGAGAGACCCAGTACTTC. It codes for CASSLEVGTGARETQYF.